This T cell receptor (beta chain) was captured in a study of vaccination and CD4 T cells after COVID-19. Study information: The makeup of the convalescents was six males and four females, two of them Hispanic. At a median about 91 days (range 35 to 161) after diagnosis, post-COVID samples were drawn.

This CDR3 has 14 amino acids. V was trimmed by 1 base and J by 7 bases, leaving 8 bases between them. Looked up from germline, CDR1 is MDHEN and CDR2 is SYDVKM. A single record per CDR3 protein comes from TCRdb applying MiXCR to the PCR reads. Of roughly 25,000 distinct CDR3 sequences listed, around 49% were seen once; the top ten hold 1.1%. The chain links TRBV28 to TRBJ1-6; D is uncertain. This sample comprised CD4+ T cells from blood, obtained before SARS-CoV-2 vaccination. The source is a human donor who had recovered from COVID-19. CDR3 residues: CASSLYPTNSPLHF. Written as DNA, the CDR3 is TGTGCCAGCAGTTTATACCCCACAAATTCACCCCTCCACTTT.